This T cell receptor (beta chain) is drawn from a study of blood T cells in healthy people across ages. The CDR3 is 13 residues long. V lost 5 bases and J lost 2; bases outside the gene matches: 5. Germline CDR1 is SQVTM and CDR2 is ANQGSEA. The authors ran a second PCR of about 7 to 12 cycles using a sample-barcoded 5' primer and a J-beta primer mix. TCRdb passed the 5' RACE reads through MiXCR, listing each CDR3 protein once. The sample records hundreds of thousands of distinct CDR3 sequences, approximately 51% being singletons. The V call is TRBV29-1, the J call TRBJ2-7, with 8 bases fitting TRBD1. Sequencing input: blood. The source is a man between 60 and 70 years old in good health. CDR3 DNA: TGCAGCGTTACCGACAGGGGCACCTACGAGCAGTACTTC. This codes for CSVTDRGTYEQYF.